The rows below give T cell receptor beta chains drawn from one sample of a study of cytomegalovirus exposure and HLA in healthy donors. The data were produced by immunoSEQ multiplex PCR, yet TCRdb's version contains in-frame clones alone and is incomplete. The table has over 200,000 clones, 88% seen once. Sequencing was performed on PBMCs. Receptors were obtained from a woman aged 18-29 years in good health and CMV-seronegative. CDR3s include the opening cysteine and the closing phenylalanine or tryptophan. D genes are given only for firm matches. Clone size is not always given. Where it is, it says once, few, many or a class for expanded clones.

J	V	size	D	CDR3	DNA
TRBJ2-6	TRBV28	-	-	CASSLFGGSGANVLTF	TGTGCCAGCAGTTTATTCGGGGGCTCTGGGGCCAACGTCCTGACTTTC
TRBJ2-1	TRBV5-1	-	-	CASSFQGYNEQFF	TGCGCCAGCAGCTTCCAGGGCTACAATGAGCAGTTCTTC
TRBJ2-7	TRBV19	-	TRBD2	CATRLGGGDYEQYF	TGTGCCACTCGATTGGGGGGGGGAGACTACGAGCAGTACTTC
TRBJ2-7	TRBV13	-	-	CASSLAPGYQSYEQYF	TGTGCCAGCAGCTTAGCCCCGGGTTACCAATCCTACGAGCAGTACTTC
TRBJ1-1	TRBV2	-	TRBD1	CASSSRGTGAAMNTEAFF	TGTGCCAGCAGTTCCCGAGGGACAGGGGCAGCGATGAACACTGAAGCTTTCTTT
TRBJ2-3	TRBV11-2	once	TRBD2	CASSLTGGGSTDTQYF	TGTGCCAGCAGCTTAACGGGCGGGGGGAGCACAGATACGCAGTATTTT
TRBJ1-1	TRBV7-2	-	-	CASSLNRDRVAFF	TGTGCCAGCAGCTTGAACAGGGATAGGGTAGCTTTCTTT
TRBJ1-1	TRBV2	-	TRBD1	CATGQFPNTEAFF	TGTGCCACGGGACAGTTCCCGAACACTGAAGCTTTCTTT
TRBJ1-1	TRBV6-5	-	-	CATSWGGNTEAFF	TGTGCCACCAGCTGGGGGGGAAACACTGAAGCTTTCTTT
TRBJ1-1	TRBV7-9	-	TRBD1	CASSLTGVTEAFF	TGTGCCAGCAGTCTTACAGGGGTCACTGAAGCTTTCTTT
TRBJ2-7	TRBV6-1	-	-	CATTRLFPDEQYF	TGTGCCACCACAAGACTATTCCCTGACGAGCAGTACTTC
TRBJ2-1	TRBV7-3	-	TRBD2	CASSLILAGRPEQFF	TGTGCCAGCAGCTTAATACTAGCGGGGCGTCCCGAGCAGTTCTTC
TRBJ2-7	TRBV7-2	-	-	CASSLVGAAYEQYF	TGTGCCAGCAGCTTAGTTGGGGCGGCCTACGAGCAGTACTTC
TRBJ2-1	TRBV5-1	-	-	CASSLSSRLEQFF	TGCGCCAGCAGCTTGTCGTCCCGACTTGAGCAGTTCTTC
TRBJ2-3	TRBV9	-	TRBD1	CASSVTGDGVTDTQYF	TGTGCCAGCAGCGTAACAGGGGACGGGGTAACAGATACGCAGTATTTT
TRBJ2-1	TRBV28	once	-	CASSEVTGPGTYNEQFF	TGTGCCAGCAGTGAGGTCACAGGGCCCGGAACTTACAATGAGCAGTTCTTC
TRBJ2-7	TRBV6-5	-	TRBD2	CASSYRGLAGVNEQYF	TGTGCCAGCAGTTACCGCGGACTAGCGGGAGTAAACGAGCAGTACTTC
TRBJ1-1	TRBV4-1	-	-	CASSPGVRATEAFF	TGCGCCAGCAGCCCCGGGGTTAGGGCCACTGAAGCTTTCTTT